This T cell receptor (beta chain) was identified in a study of blood T cell repertoires in COVID-19. Study in general: From the United States, Italy and Spain came samples of acute and convalescent COVID-19.

How the authors handled the data: Reference gene primer amplification gave nucleated cell count estimates. The data were produced by immunoSEQ multiplex PCR, yet TCRdb's version contains in-frame clones alone and is incomplete. V, J and clone size derive from that table, while D and trimming were established from the DNA sequence. The sample includes 250,000 or so clones, almost 85% of them seen just once. The length of the CDR3 is 15 residues. Germline V gene sequence: CDR1 SGHTA, CDR2 FQGNSA. V lost 2 bases and J lost 5, with 16 bases in between. The clonotype comes from a woman older than 75 with acute or convalescent COVID-19. This chain uses TRBV7-2 with TRBJ2-7; D possibly corresponds to TRBD2 (6 bases). Sequenced: peripheral blood. The CDR3 loop is CASSLNGRTVHEQYF. For the CDR3, the DNA is TGTGCCAGCAGCTTAAACGGGAGAACCGTCCACGAGCAGTACTTC.